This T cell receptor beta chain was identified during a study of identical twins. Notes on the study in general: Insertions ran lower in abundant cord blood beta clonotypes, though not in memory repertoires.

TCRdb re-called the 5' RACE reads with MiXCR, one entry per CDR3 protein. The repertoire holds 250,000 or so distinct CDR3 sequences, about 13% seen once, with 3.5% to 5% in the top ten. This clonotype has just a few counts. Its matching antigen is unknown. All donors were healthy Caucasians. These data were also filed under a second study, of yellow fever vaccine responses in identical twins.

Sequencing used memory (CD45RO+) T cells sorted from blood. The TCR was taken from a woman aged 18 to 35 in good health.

The CDR3 DNA reads TGTGCCAGCAGCTTTGGTCTAGCGGGAGCCGAGCAGTACTTC. This gives the protein CASSFGLAGAEQYF. This chain links TRBV12-3 or TRBV12-4 with TRBJ2-7; TRBD2 matches 10 bases. Trimming at V came to 6 bases and at J to 6 bases, leaving 8 bases not matched to a gene. CDR3 size: 14 residues.